A single sample is the source of the 32 T cell receptor beta chains below, sequenced in a study of tumor-infiltrating lymphocytes in primary liver carcinoma. With 500 ng total RNA as template and a constant-region primer, TCR beta cDNA was made. Three nested multiplex PCR rounds, a slightly modified ARM-PCR method, built the TCR beta libraries. Primers for the first two PCR rounds were TRBV1-TRBV30 forward primers and a C-beta reverse primer (approximately 9 cycles per round). Each CDR3 protein is one row after TCRdb ran MiXCR on the multiplex PCR reads. This table has over 250,000 distinct CDR3 sequences, approximately 58% appearing once. RNA was extracted from whole blood without cell sorting, alongside germline DNA. The sample taken for sequencing was peripheral blood. The receptors come from a woman aged 25 to 39 with primary liver carcinoma and hepatitis B virus infection.

Details on this clonotype: The junction shows a germline mismatch at one end, possibly a read error. The V gene is TRBV12-3 or TRBV12-4, the J gene TRBJ1-5; no clear D gene. The CDR3 runs to 11 residues. CDR3 DNA: TGTGCCAGCAATTTAAATCAGCCCCAGCATTTT. Its translation is CASNLNQPQHF.

This sequence joins TRBV6-1 and TRBJ2-5; D gene ambiguous. Germline V gene sequence: CDR1 MNHNS, CDR2 SASEGT. Trimming removed 2 bases at V and 2 bases at J, with 6 bases between. The CDR3 runs to 13 residues. The CDR3 protein is CASSEKQQETQYF. In DNA form, the CDR3 reads TGTGCCAGCAGTGAAAAGCAACAAGAGACCCAGTACTTC.

Details on this clonotype: The junction shows a germline mismatch at one end, possibly a read error. This chain joins TRBV28 and TRBJ2-1; 7 nucleotides line up with TRBD1. The V gene's germline CDR1 is MDHEN and CDR2 SYDVKM. CDR3 length equals 15 residues. This chain's CDR3 is CASSLGGTGENGQFF. The CDR3 DNA is TGTGCCAGCAGTTTAGGGGGAACAGGGGAAAATGGGCAGTTCTTC.

Worth noting for this clonotype: A clone one base away is much larger, so this may be a read error. The CDR3 DNA is TGTGCCAGCAGTTACAGACAGGGCTATACAGATACGCGGTATTTT. It specifies CASSYRQGYTDTRYF. The chain recombines TRBV6-5 with TRBJ2-3, with 7 bases lining up with TRBD1. Germline values: CDR1 MNHEY, CDR2 SVGAGI. The CDR3 contains 15 residues.

As DNA, the CDR3 is TGTGCCACCAGTAATAAAGCGGGAGGAGGGGACAATGAGCAGTTCTTC. Protein product: CATSNKAGGGDNEQFF. The chain carries TRBV24-1 and TRBJ2-1, with 9 bases that match TRBD2. The CDR3 consists of 16 residues. CDR1 is KGHDR, CDR2 SFDVKD, per germline. V was pared by 6 bases and J by 5 bases, with 10 bases of the junction left unmatched.

This chain uses TRBV13 with TRBJ2-7; 9 bases fit TRBD2. Germline V gene data show CDR1 as PRHDT and CDR2 as FYEKMQ (reference sequence). The V gene end was trimmed by 5 bases and the J gene end by 4 bases; junction bases not matched to a gene: 9. CDR3 size: 15 residues. As DNA, the CDR3 is TGTGCCAGCAGCCATGTGGTTAGCGGGAGTTACGAGCAGTACTTC. This encodes CASSHVVSGSYEQYF.

This chain connects TRBV6-2 or TRBV6-3 to TRBJ2-7, with D unresolved. Germline values: CDR1 MNHEY, CDR2 SVGEGT. The CDR3 totals 13 residues. Trimming removed 6 bases at V and 5 bases at J, with 14 bases between. The CDR3 spells CASSPARGDEQYF. The CDR3 DNA follows: TGTGCCAGCAGCCCAGCTAGAGGCGACGAGCAGTACTTC.

This clonotype occurred a few times. This chain links TRBV12-3 or TRBV12-4 with TRBJ2-1, with D perhaps matching TRBD2 (5 bases). The CDR3 has 12 residues. V was cut by 3 bases and J by 10 bases, with 10 bases left in between. The CDR3 here is CASSFAGTEQFF. For the CDR3, the DNA is TGTGCCAGCAGTTTCGCGGGTACCGAGCAGTTCTTC.

As to this clonotype: Since a much larger clone is just one base distant, this may be a read error. V usage is TRBV12-3 or TRBV12-4 and J usage is TRBJ2-7; D gene unclear. CDR3 length: 11 residues. The CDR3 DNA sequence: TGTGCCAGCGGATTTACCTACGAGCAGCACTTC. Its protein product is CASGFTYEQHF.

This chain joins TRBV18 and TRBJ1-2, with 8 bases fitting TRBD1. The CDR3 has 15 amino acids. Germline lookup yields CDR1 KGHSH and CDR2 LQKENI. The V and J ends lost 3 bases and 5 bases, in that order; junction bases with no gene match: 8. The CDR3 bases are TGTGCCAGCTCACCGATAACCGGGACAGGATATGGCTACACCTTC. Its translation: CASSPITGTGYGYTF.

This clonotype showed up many times. The V call is TRBV10-3, the J call TRBJ1-2, with a tentative D call TRBD1 (5 bases). The germline V gene encodes CDR1 ENHRY and CDR2 SYGVKD. V was clipped by 3 bases and J by 6 bases, with 8 bases between them. CDR3 length: 12 amino acids. The CDR3 here is CAISDAGDGYTF. DNA for the CDR3: TGTGCCATCAGTGATGCGGGGGATGGCTACACCTTC.

The CDR3 coding sequence is TGTGCCAGCAGCCAGGGGAAAGGTGGCTCCTACGAGCAGTACTTC. Translated, it gives CASSQGKGGSYEQYF. This chain connects TRBV4-2 to TRBJ2-7, with unresolved D. The CDR3 totals 15 residues. The ends were cut back, 3 bases at V and 0 bases at J, with 12 bases in the middle. Germline CDR1 is LGHNA and CDR2 is YNFKEQ.

A remark on this clonotype: One base away lies a much larger clone, so this may be a sequencing read error. The chain couples TRBV29-1 to TRBJ2-6; no clear D gene. Per the germline V gene, CDR1 is SQVTM and CDR2 is ANQGSEA. V was trimmed by 0 bases and J by 6 bases, leaving 12 bases between them. The CDR3 loop spans 15 amino acids. The CDR3 DNA sequence: TGCAGCGTTGAAGATTACCGGGCTGAGGCCAACGTCCTGACTTTC. It specifies CSVEDYRAEANVLTF.

Comments on this clonotype: This may be a read error, as it is one base from a much larger clone. The rearrangement links TRBV29-1 to TRBJ2-1, with 7 bases that match TRBD2. In germline, CDR1 is SQVTM, CDR2 ANQGSEA. Unmatched junction bases numbered 7, after V lost 5 bases and J lost 0 bases. The CDR3 has 15 amino acids. CDR3 DNA sequence: TGCAGCGTTCTGGGGGGGGGGATCTCCTACAATGAGCAGTTCTTC. This gives the protein CSVLGGGISYNEQFF.

This clonotype was seen a handful of times. The V and J genes are TRBV6-5 and TRBJ2-3, with 7 bases fitting TRBD2. V lost 0 bases, J lost 5 bases, and 8 bases stayed unmatched. The germline V gene encodes CDR1 MNHEY and CDR2 SVGAGI. CDR3 length: 16 residues. The CDR3 reads CASSYSGGTPQDTQYF. The CDR3 nucleotides read TGTGCCAGCAGTTACTCGGGGGGGACCCCCCAAGATACGCAGTATTTT.

This clonotype was picked up many times. The chain uses TRBV4-3 and TRBJ2-5; D is unclear. The CDR3 has 13 residues. Trimming took 0 bases from V and 5 from J, leaving 7 bases between them. Germline CDR1 is LGHNA and CDR2 is YSLEER. The CDR3 DNA is TGCGCCAGCAGCCAAGATAGGTGGGAGACCCAGTACTTC. This gives the protein CASSQDRWETQYF.

CDR3 protein: CASKGLTGQITYNEQFF. The CDR3 region has the DNA TGTGCCAGCAAGGGCTTAACAGGACAAATTACATACAATGAGCAGTTCTTC. This chain links TRBV6-2 or TRBV6-3 with TRBJ2-1; D perhaps matches TRBD1 (5 bases). Trimming stripped 7 bases from V and 4 bases from J, with 23 bases between. The CDR3 loop spans 17 amino acids. Germline assignment: CDR1 MNHEY and CDR2 SVGEGT.

This clonotype was recorded at least ten times. The J gene is TRBJ1-2, the V gene TRBV4-2, with D possibly matching TRBD1 (6 bases). Trimming cost V 2 bases and J 3 bases, with 16 bases left between them. CDR1 and CDR2 (germline): LGHNA, YNFKEQ. This CDR3 contains 16 residues. The CDR3 loop is CASSQNAGGSDYGYTF. The DNA for the CDR3 is TGTGCCAGCAGCCAAAATGCGGGGGGCTCGGACTATGGCTACACCTTC.

With respect to this clonotype: A read error may be the cause here, since a much bigger clone is one base away. The CDR3 DNA is TGTGCCAGCAGCATGGCGCTAGCGGGAGGGCCCTCGGGGGTTTTCTTC. It specifies CASSMALAGGPSGVFF. This chain joins TRBV5-4 and TRBJ2-1, with TRBD2 matching 12 bases. This CDR3 has 16 amino acids. V lost 4 bases, J lost 16 bases, and 18 bases stayed unmatched. Germline V gene sequence: CDR1 SGHNT, CDR2 YYREEE (reference sequence).

CDR3 nucleotides: TGCGCCAGCATAACAGGGACGGCTACAGGGACTGAAGCTTTCTTT. Encoded protein: CASITGTATGTEAFF. This sequence joins TRBV4-1 and TRBJ1-1, with D tentatively TRBD1 (6 bases). V lost 7 bases to trimming and J lost 5 bases, with 20 bases between them. The CDR3 spans 15 residues. Looked up from germline, CDR1 is MGHRA and CDR2 is YSYEKL.

As regards this clonotype: Compared with germline, one end of the junction differs, possibly owing to a read error. The chain links TRBV7-9 to TRBJ1-1; TRBD1 might be the D (5 bases). This CDR3 region has 11 residues. Germline CDR1 is SEHNR and CDR2 is FQNEAQ (reference sequence). DNA for the CDR3: TGTGTCAGCAGTTTAAGCAGGGTGGCTTTCTTT. Its protein is CVSSLSRVAFF.

This clonotype was seen many times. J is TRBJ2-3 and V is TRBV11-2; 9 bases are a match to TRBD2. J gave up 4 bases and V 4 bases, and 6 bases lay outside the gene matches. This CDR3 comprises 15 residues. The germline gives CDR1 SGHAT, CDR2 FQNNGV. The DNA for the CDR3 is TGTGCCAGCAGCTACATAGCGGGAGTGCCAGATACGCAGTATTTT. Protein product: CASSYIAGVPDTQYF.

This clonotype was found a few times. The rearrangement links TRBV12-3 or TRBV12-4 to TRBJ1-1; tentatively, D is TRBD1 (5 bases). Trimming took 0 bases from V and 1 from J, leaving 24 bases between them. The CDR3 consists of 20 residues. In DNA form, the CDR3 reads TGTGCCAGCAGTTTAGCGTTCTGGGGCATTAGGTTTTTTCAGAACACTGAAGCTTTCTTT. It specifies CASSLAFWGIRFFQNTEAFF.

This clonotype showed up many times. V and J are TRBV5-4 and TRBJ2-6, with D possibly TRBD1 on 6 matching bases. Deletions cut 0 bases from V and 1 base from J, with 8 bases between. The germline CDR1 and CDR2 sequences are SGHNT and YYREEE (reference sequence). The CDR3 spans 16 residues. For the CDR3, the DNA is TGTGCCAGCAGCTTGGGAGGACAGTCTGGGGCCAACGTCCTGACTTTC. Translated, it gives CASSLGGQSGANVLTF.

Points on this clonotype: A clone one base away is much larger, so this may be a read error. The rearrangement links TRBV12-3 or TRBV12-4 to TRBJ2-7; TRBD2 aligns across 7 bases. Trimming at V came to 4 bases and at J to 4 bases, leaving 4 bases not matched to a gene. The length of the CDR3 is 13 residues. The CDR3 protein is CASSYGLVYEQYF. The CDR3 DNA reads as TGTGCCAGCAGTTACGGACTAGTGTACGAGCAGTACTTC.

The rearrangement links TRBV21-1 to TRBJ1-2. TRBV21-1 is noted as a pseudogene. The CDR3 loop spans 15 amino acids. CDR3 coding DNA: TGTGCCAGCATCTCGCGGACGATCTTCCCCTATGGCTACACCTTC. Protein product: CASISRTIFPYGYTF.

Remarks on this clonotype: The junction does not match germline at one end; this may be a read error. The CDR3 DNA reads TGTGCCAGGAGCTTTAGGGCCCCAGATACGCAGTATTTT. Its protein is CARSFRAPDTQYF. This chain links TRBV5-4 with TRBJ2-3; D unresolved. CDR3 size: 13 residues. The germline V gene has CDR1 SGHNT and CDR2 YYREEE (reference sequence).

A few counts support this clonotype. The V call is TRBV7-8, the J call TRBJ2-5, with D maybe TRBD2 (7 bases). Germline V gene sequence: CDR1 SGHVS, CDR2 FQNEAQ. Trimming removed 5 bases at V and 4 bases at J, with 14 bases between. The CDR3 spans 14 residues. CDR3 region: CASSEPGGRETQYF. CDR3 sequence (DNA): TGTGCCAGCAGCGAACCCGGGGGGCGAGAGACCCAGTACTTC.

For this clonotype: A read error may account for a junction end that differs from germline. The genes are TRBV7-9 and TRBJ2-2; possible D gene TRBD1, 5 bases. This CDR3 is 16 amino acids long. Germline CDR1 and CDR2: SEHNR and FQNEAQ (reference sequence). The CDR3 region has the DNA TGTGCCAGCAACTTAGTTCTTCAGGGTTGGACCGGGGAGCTGTTTTTT. Translation: CASNLVLQGWTGELFF.

As regards this clonotype: It is likely a read error, because the conserved phenylalanine at the end of the CDR3 is missing. The rearrangement uses TRBV7-9 and TRBJ2-2; D is uncertain. CDR3 length equals 14 residues. In germline, CDR1 is SEHNR, CDR2 FQNEAQ (reference sequence). In DNA, the CDR3 is TGTACCAGCAGCTTGGATCTGGTGGCCGGGGAGCTGTTTTAT. Encoded protein: CTSSLDLVAGELFY.

This clonotype was seen a single time. The chain has TRBV28 and TRBJ1-1; tentative D call: TRBD1 (6 bases). This CDR3 is built from 14 residues. V lost 6 bases to trimming and J lost 11 bases, with 22 bases between them. Germline V CDR1 and CDR2: MDHEN, SYDVKM. The CDR3 DNA reads as TGTGCCAGCAGGGGTCTGGGGGCGCAGACTCTCGCTTTCTTT. This translates into CASRGLGAQTLAFF.

J is TRBJ1-6 and V is TRBV5-6, with a possible D match to TRBD1 (5 bases). CDR3 length equals 14 residues. Germline lookup yields CDR1 SGHDT and CDR2 YYEEEE. V shed 3 bases and J shed 7 bases, with 11 bases lying between them. Here the CDR3 reads CASSWTRRNSPLHF. The CDR3 nucleotides read TGTGCCAGCAGCTGGACAAGGAGAAATTCACCCCTCCACTTT. Full variable domain (missing parts from reference TRBV5-6 and TRBJ1-6): DAGVTQSPTHLIKTRGQQVTLRCSPKSGHDTVSWYQQALGQGPQFIFQYYEEEERQRGNFPDRFSGHQFPNYSSELNVNALLLGDSALYLCASSWTRRNSPLHFGNGTRLTVT.